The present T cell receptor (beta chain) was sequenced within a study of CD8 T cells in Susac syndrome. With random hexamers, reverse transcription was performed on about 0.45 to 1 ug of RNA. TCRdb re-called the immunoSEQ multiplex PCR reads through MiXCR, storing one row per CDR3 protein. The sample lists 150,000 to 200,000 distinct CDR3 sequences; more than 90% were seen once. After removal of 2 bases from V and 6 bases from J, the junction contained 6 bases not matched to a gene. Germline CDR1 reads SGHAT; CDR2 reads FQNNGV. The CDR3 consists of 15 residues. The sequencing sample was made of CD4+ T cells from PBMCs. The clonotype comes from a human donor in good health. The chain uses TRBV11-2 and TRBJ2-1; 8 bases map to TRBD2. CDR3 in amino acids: CASSLTGGAGNEQFF. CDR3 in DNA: TGTGCCAGCAGCTTAACGGGGGGGGCAGGCAATGAGCAGTTCTTC.